The 15 T cell receptor beta chains reported below all come from one sample, sequenced in a study of OX40 agonist ivuxolimab in advanced cancers. TCRdb's table, derived via immunoSEQ multiplex PCR, lists solely in-frame clones and lacks some. The table includes 65,000 to 75,000 clones, roughly 85% detected once. This sample comprised CD4+ or CD8+ T cells sorted from blood, obtained in a trial of the OX40 agonist ivuxolimab. Receptors were obtained from an adult with an advanced solid tumor such as melanoma, head and neck, liver or kidney cancer.

V is TRBV15 and J is TRBJ1-2, with D possibly being TRBD1 (6 bases). V lost 0 bases, J lost 6 bases, and 11 bases lay in between. Germline V lookup: CDR1 LNHNV, CDR2 YYDKDF (reference sequence). This CDR3 comprises 14 residues. The CDR3 DNA reads as TGTGCCACCAGCAGAGATTACAGGGTGGATGGCTACACCTTC. Translating gives CATSRDYRVDGYTF.

The V call is TRBV11-3, the J call TRBJ2-3; D may be TRBD1 (6 bases). Germline V gene lookup returns CDR1 SGHNT and CDR2 YENEEA. The V gene lost 3 bases and the J gene lost 4 bases, with 14 bases spanning the gap. This CDR3 is built from 15 residues. This chain's CDR3 is CASSFPRGSADTQYF. The CDR3 DNA reads as TGTGCCAGCAGCTTCCCCAGGGGCTCTGCAGATACGCAGTATTTT.

This rearrangement joins TRBV11-1 to TRBJ1-1; D gene unclear. From germline, CDR1 is SGHAT and CDR2 FQDESV (reference sequence). V was cut by 2 bases and J by 0 bases, with 7 bases left in between. This CDR3 comprises 14 residues. Here the CDR3 DNA reads TGTGCCAGCAGCTTATCTATGGTGAACACTGAAGCTTTCTTT. It is translated as CASSLSMVNTEAFF.

The chain combines TRBV7-3 with TRBJ2-3; no reliable D call. Germline CDR1 is SGHTA and CDR2 is FQGTGA. V was trimmed by 5 bases and J by 0 bases, leaving 18 bases between them. The CDR3 runs 17 residues. The CDR3 bases are TGTGCCAGCAGCCCGTCAGTGGGCCCCCCTAGCACAGATACGCAGTATTTT. It specifies CASSPSVGPPSTDTQYF.

This clone occurred once. The V gene is TRBV14, the J gene TRBJ2-7, with a possible D match to TRBD1 (6 bases). Germline CDR1 SGHDN, CDR2 FVKESK. The V end lost 3 bases, the J end lost 2 bases, and 14 bases lay between the germline ends. This CDR3 has 15 amino acids. This CDR3 reads CASSHRAGVAYEQYF. The CDR3 nucleotides are TGTGCCAGCAGCCATCGGGCAGGGGTAGCCTACGAGCAGTACTTC.

The chain combines TRBV7-8 with TRBJ1-3; maybe TRBD1 (5 bases). The V gene's germline CDR1 is SGHVS and CDR2 FQNEAQ. CDR3 length: 16 residues. Trimming took 2 bases from V and 5 from J, leaving 16 bases between them. The CDR3 DNA reads TGTGCCAGCAGCTTAAGCGCGACAGCCCTTAGAAACACCATATATTTT. Translating gives CASSLSATALRNTIYF.

The chain joins TRBV18 to TRBJ2-1; tentatively, D is TRBD1 (5 bases). V dropped 5 bases and J dropped 7 bases, with 15 bases sitting between them. CDR1 is KGHSH and CDR2 is LQKENI in the germline V gene. This CDR3 comprises 14 residues. The CDR3 spells CASSLQGLGNEQFF. The CDR3 bases are TGTGCCAGCTCATTGCAGGGTCTGGGGAATGAGCAGTTCTTC.

V is TRBV18 and J is TRBJ2-7, with 7 bases that match TRBD2. The germline V gene has CDR1 KGHSH and CDR2 LQKENI. This CDR3 comprises 13 residues. V was pared by 6 bases and J by 2 bases, with 4 bases of the junction left unmatched. The CDR3 sequence: CASSLAETYEQYF. CDR3 in DNA: TGTGCCAGCTCGCTAGCGGAAACCTACGAGCAGTACTTC.

This chain links TRBV5-1 with TRBJ2-2; 9 nucleotides match TRBD2. V lost 5 bases and J lost 1; bases outside the gene matches: 3. Germline CDR1 and CDR2: SGHRS and YFSETQ. The CDR3 is 15 amino acids. The CDR3 region is CASRLAGVNTGELFF. The CDR3 DNA follows: TGCGCCAGCAGGTTAGCGGGAGTGAACACCGGGGAGCTGTTTTTT.

The chain combines TRBV6-5 with TRBJ1-5; D is ambiguous. This CDR3 contains 13 residues. Trimming shortened V by 6 bases and J by 4 bases, and 10 bases separated the two germline ends. Germline V gives CDR1 MNHEY, CDR2 SVGAGI. CDR3 amino acids: CASRRTGNQPQHF. DNA for the CDR3: TGTGCCAGCAGAAGGACGGGGAATCAGCCCCAGCATTTT.

The rearrangement uses TRBV10-3 and TRBJ2-2; 7 nucleotides agree with TRBD2. CDR3 length equals 19 residues. J gave up 4 bases and V 5 bases, and 19 bases lay outside the gene matches. Germline V gives CDR1 ENHRY, CDR2 SYGVKD. CDR3 sequence: CAISSTGLVGAGGTGELFF. The CDR3 bases are TGTGCCATCAGTTCTACCGGACTAGTAGGGGCTGGGGGCACCGGGGAGCTGTTTTTT.

The rearrangement uses TRBV7-7 and TRBJ2-2; D not resolved. V shed 0 bases and J shed 0 bases, with 8 bases lying between them. This CDR3 region has 16 residues. The germline CDR1 and CDR2 sequences are SSHAT and FNYEAQ (reference sequence). The DNA for the CDR3 is TGTGCCAGCAGCTTAGCCCCGTCCGCGAACACCGGGGAGCTGTTTTTT. Protein product: CASSLAPSANTGELFF.

The rearrangement joins TRBV19 to TRBJ1-1; D might be TRBD1 (6 bases). CDR1 LNHDA and CDR2 SQIVND come from the germline V gene (reference sequence). V shed 3 bases and J shed 0 bases, with 14 bases lying between them. The CDR3 extends over 16 amino acids. This CDR3 is CASSIRAGALNTEAFF. The CDR3 DNA reads as TGTGCCAGTAGTATCAGGGCAGGGGCCTTGAACACTGAAGCTTTCTTT.

The chain has TRBV9 and TRBJ1-2, with D tentatively TRBD1 (5 bases). The length of the CDR3 is 12 residues. V lost 3 bases and J 8 bases, leaving 11 bases between the germline ends. Germline CDR1 and CDR2: SGDLS and YYNGEE. The CDR3 coding sequence is TGTGCCAGCAGCGACAGGTTCGGAGGCTACACCTTC. This sequence encodes CASSDRFGGYTF.

The chain recombines TRBV27 with TRBJ2-7; D might be TRBD1 (5 bases). This CDR3 comprises 14 residues. From germline, CDR1 is MNHEY and CDR2 SMNVEV (reference sequence). Trimming took 5 bases from V and 6 from J, leaving 17 bases between them. The CDR3: CASSPQGPWVEQYF. The DNA for the CDR3 is TGTGCCAGCAGTCCTCAGGGTCCCTGGGTCGAGCAGTACTTC.